These 4 T cell receptor beta chains were all obtained from the same sample, sequenced in a study of blood T cell repertoires in COVID-19. Clones were read by immunoSEQ multiplex PCR, and TCRdb kept only the in-frame ones, dropping some. The top ten clones hold 36% of a sample with 60,000 to 85,000 clones, roughly 86% of them seen once. Sequenced material: peripheral blood. The source is a man in his sixties or seventies with acute or convalescent COVID-19.

The CDR3 DNA follows: TGTGCCAGTGGGCAGGGGGCGGGGGAGCTGTTTTTT. It encodes CASGQGAGELFF. V is TRBV19 and J is TRBJ2-2, with TRBD1 matching over 8 bases. This CDR3 has 12 residues. The V and J ends lost 8 bases and 8 bases, in that order; junction bases with no gene match: 4. Germline V gene data show CDR1 as LNHDA and CDR2 as SQIVND (reference sequence).

The chain joins TRBV2 to TRBJ2-6, with 7 positions matching TRBD2. Looked up from germline, CDR1 is SNHLY and CDR2 is FYNNEI. The CDR3 has 15 amino acids. Trimming removed 3 bases from V and 4 bases from J; junction bases left unmatched: 3. This chain's CDR3 is CASSEGGEGANVLTF. The CDR3 DNA reads as TGTGCCAGCAGTGAGGGAGGGGAGGGGGCCAACGTCCTGACTTTC.

This clone was seen once. The V gene is TRBV6-4, the J gene TRBJ2-3; unclear D gene. CDR3 length: 15 residues. The V end lost 3 bases, the J end lost 2 bases, and 12 bases lay between the germline ends. Germline lookup yields CDR1 MRHNA and CDR2 SNTAGT. The CDR3 DNA follows: TGTGCCAGCAGTGATTCAGGAATCGCCACAGATACGCAGTATTTT. It encodes CASSDSGIATDTQYF.

This sequence joins TRBV9 and TRBJ1-3, with D uncertain. Looked up from germline, CDR1 is SGDLS and CDR2 is YYNGEE. Deletions cut 2 bases from V and 8 bases from J, with 14 bases between. This CDR3 comprises 14 residues. CDR3 amino acids: CASSVTPRQDTIYF. In DNA form, the CDR3 reads TGTGCCAGCAGCGTGACACCTCGGCAGGACACCATATATTTT.